This TCR beta chain was identified in a study of T-cell memory formation after mild COVID-19. Study-wide results and caveats: For contracting clones, CD4+ ones sat mainly in CM and EM, CD8+ in EMRA. Researchers could not confirm that second-wave clones peaking on day 37 targeted SARS-CoV-2.

As for this clonotype: Its antigen is undetermined.

TCRdb re-called the 5' RACE reads through MiXCR, storing one row per CDR3 protein. The profile covers roughly 260,000 distinct CDR3 sequences, with about 16% appearing a single time and about 4% taken by the ten largest. This TCR derives from a man aged 18-30 years who had mild COVID-19 (a few samples of this study predate the infection). Cell type and time point are not known. Sample: PBMCs or a T cell subset sorted from them (not recorded which).

The CDR3 nucleotides read TGTGCCAGCAGCCCGTCGTCGTACCTGAACACTGAAGCTTTCTTT. It encodes CASSPSSYLNTEAFF. The chain links TRBV14 to TRBJ1-1; no clear D gene. CDR3 size: 15 residues. Deletions cut 4 bases from V and 0 bases from J, with 12 bases between. Germline V lookup: CDR1 SGHDN, CDR2 FVKESK.